This T cell receptor beta chain comes out of a study of T cell changes during pregnancy in multiple sclerosis. The assay was immunoSEQ multiplex PCR, and TCRdb's table has in-frame clones only and misses some. This table holds roughly 87,000 clones, 93% found once. This CDR3 is built from 13 residues. Germline loops: CDR1 MDHEN, CDR2 SYDVKM. V lost 6 bases and J lost 3; bases outside the gene matches: 4. Specimen: peripheral blood, collected in the third trimester of pregnancy. This clonotype was obtained from a female donor in good health, enrolled as a control in a pregnancy study. V and J are TRBV28 and TRBJ2-7; 8 bases map to TRBD2. The CDR3 loop is CASRPGGGYEQYF. The CDR3 DNA reads TGTGCCAGCAGGCCGGGGGGGGGCTACGAGCAGTACTTC.